Presented here are 22 T cell receptor beta chains from one specimen sequenced in a study of blood T cell repertoires in COVID-19. TCRdb's copy holds only in-frame clones and misses some; the assay was immunoSEQ multiplex PCR. The data hold approximately 110,000 clones, with less than 75% observed a single time. Sample: peripheral blood. The receptors stem from a human donor with acute or convalescent COVID-19. The donor label of this sample is uncertain.

The gene calls are TRBV4-1 and TRBJ2-5; perhaps TRBD2 as D (6 bases). V dropped 1 base and J dropped 0 bases, with 12 bases sitting between them. Germline loops: CDR1 MGHRA, CDR2 YSYEKL. The CDR3 contains 16 residues. In nucleotides, the CDR3 is TGCGCCAGCAGCCAAGTAGACCGGGGGAACCAAGAGACCCAGTACTTC. The encoded protein is CASSQVDRGNQETQYF.

V and J are TRBV18 and TRBJ1-5; D remains ambiguous. Germline values: CDR1 KGHSH, CDR2 LQKENI. CDR3 size: 14 residues. V lost 2 bases and J 3 bases, leaving 8 bases between the germline ends. The CDR3 is CASSPAQLNQPQHF. As DNA, the CDR3 is TGTGCCAGCTCACCAGCACAGCTCAATCAGCCCCAGCATTTT.

The V gene is TRBV9, the J gene TRBJ2-2; 11 nucleotides line up with TRBD1. V lost 0 bases to trimming and J lost 7 bases; unmatched junction nucleotides: 5. Germline CDR1 is SGDLS and CDR2 is YYNGEE. The CDR3 length is 16 residues. The CDR3 is CASSVVPGQGGGELFF. In DNA, the CDR3 is TGTGCCAGCAGCGTAGTTCCGGGACAGGGGGGCGGGGAGCTGTTTTTT.

J is TRBJ1-6 and V is TRBV5-1; 8 bases are shared with TRBD1. Germline CDR1 reads SGHRS; CDR2 reads YFSETQ. The J segment lost 8 bases and the V segment lost 4 bases, leaving 8 bases of the junction unmatched. The CDR3 covers 15 residues. The DNA for the CDR3 is TGCGCCAGCAGCCCACAACAGGGGGTGGATTCACCCCTCCACTTT. Translation: CASSPQQGVDSPLHF.

The J gene is TRBJ1-6, the V gene TRBV7-8, with TRBD1 as a possible D gene (5 bases). CDR1 and CDR2 (germline): SGHVS, FQNEAQ. This CDR3 is built from 16 residues. Trimming took 4 bases from V and 7 from J, leaving 17 bases between them. The CDR3 DNA is TGTGCCAGCAGCTCTCCCCCTCAGGGCTGGAATTCACCCCTCCACTTT. It codes for CASSSPPQGWNSPLHF.

The gene calls are TRBV5-6 and TRBJ1-2, with D maybe TRBD1 (5 bases). Trimming stripped 1 base from V and 8 bases from J, with 12 bases between. The CDR3 extends over 13 amino acids. Germline V lookup: CDR1 SGHDT, CDR2 YYEEEE. The CDR3 DNA sequence: TGTGCCAGCAGCTTGCTTACCAAGGGGGGCTACACCTTC. Translation gives CASSLLTKGGYTF.

The chain has TRBV12-5 and TRBJ1-2; tentatively, D is TRBD1 (6 bases). The CDR3 consists of 12 residues. CDR1 is LGHNT, CDR2 FRNRAP, per germline. Trimming took off 6 bases at V and 6 bases at J, with 11 bases between the two ends. The DNA for the CDR3 is TGTGCTAGTGGACAGGACAGAAATGGCTACACCTTC. Translating it yields CASGQDRNGYTF.

The genes are TRBV7-3 and TRBJ2-5; D is undetermined. V was pared by 5 bases and J by 4 bases, with 17 bases between. Germline V lookup: CDR1 SGHTA, CDR2 FQGTGA. CDR3 length equals 15 residues. In DNA form, the CDR3 reads TGTGCCAGCAGCCGAGGTGAAGTCGGTGGAGAGACCCAGTACTTC. This translates into CASSRGEVGGETQYF.

The table lists this clone with a few counts. V gene TRBV7-6 combines with J gene TRBJ1-4; TRBD1 might be the D (6 bases). Germline values: CDR1 SGHVS, CDR2 FNYEAQ. The CDR3 runs to 16 residues. V lost 1 base, J lost 1 base, and 10 bases lay in between. The CDR3 protein is CASSLGNRVTNEKLFF. CDR3 DNA sequence: TGTGCCAGCAGCTTAGGGAACAGGGTAACTAATGAAAAACTGTTTTTT. The whole variable domain, filled in from reference TRBV7-6 and TRBJ1-4, reads GAGVSQSPRYKVTKRGQDVALRCDPISGHVSLYWYRQALGQGPEFLTYFNYEAQQDKSGLPNDRFSAERPEGSISTLTIQRTEQRDSAMYRCASSLGNRVTNEKLFFGSGTQLSVL.

This clone was detected a few times. The chain joins TRBV6-2 or TRBV6-3 to TRBJ1-5, with 7 bases that match TRBD1. This CDR3 is 14 amino acids long. The germline V gene has CDR1 MNHEY and CDR2 SVGEGT. Trimming cost V 5 bases and J 4 bases; bases outside gene matches: 5. CDR3 in DNA: TGTGCCAGCAGTGCTCAGACAGGGAATCAGCCCCAGCATTTT. This encodes CASSAQTGNQPQHF.

The V gene is TRBV5-6, the J gene TRBJ1-1; TRBD1 matches at 7 bases. The CDR3 covers 12 residues. Trimming at V came to 3 bases and at J to 8 bases, leaving 4 bases not matched to a gene. The germline gives CDR1 SGHDT, CDR2 YYEEEE. The CDR3: CASSYGQEEAFF. The CDR3 DNA reads TGTGCCAGCAGCTATGGACAGGAAGAAGCTTTCTTT.

For this clone: This same CDR3 is encoded by further DNA sequences in the sample. This chain links TRBV2 with TRBJ1-5; TRBD1 is a possible D gene (6 bases). Germline-derived CDR1 and CDR2 are SNHLY and FYNNEI. V was clipped by 6 bases and J by 4 bases, with 10 bases between them. This CDR3 comprises 13 residues. As DNA, the CDR3 is TGTGCCAGCAGCGGACAGCCAAATCAGCCCCAGCATTTT. Protein product: CASSGQPNQPQHF.

This clone was detected a few times. The genes are TRBV5-6 and TRBJ2-1; possible D gene TRBD2, 5 bases. Trimming took off 2 bases at V and 0 bases at J, with 12 bases between the two ends. The germline V gene has CDR1 SGHDT and CDR2 YYEEEE. This CDR3 has 16 residues. DNA of the CDR3: TGTGCCAGCAGCTTCGGTACGGGGAGCTCCTACAATGAGCAGTTCTTC. This encodes CASSFGTGSSYNEQFF.

This CDR3 reads CSVVRNTEAFF. The CDR3, as DNA: TGCAGCGTCGTTCGGAACACTGAAGCTTTCTTT. This chain links TRBV29-1 with TRBJ1-1; D remains ambiguous. The CDR3 is 11 residues long. The germline CDR1 and CDR2 sequences are SQVTM and ANQGSEA. Between the trimmed V and J ends, which lost 6 bases and 1 base, there was a span of 6 bases. The complete variable domain, with remaining parts taken from reference TRBV29-1 and TRBJ1-1, reads SAVISQKPSRDICQRGTSLTIQCQVDSQVTMMFWYRQQPGQSLTLIATANQGSEATYESGFVIDKFPISRPNLTFSTLTVSNMSPEDSSIYLCSVVRNTEAFFGQGTRLTVV.

The chain has TRBV10-1 and TRBJ2-7; TRBD1 matches at 8 bases. Germline-derived CDR1 and CDR2 are WNHNN and SYGVQD (reference sequence). The CDR3 spans 14 residues. The CDR3 DNA is TGCTCCCGGGACAGGCCTTATCGAGCCTACGAGCAGTACTTC. Protein sequence: CSRDRPYRAYEQYF.

CDR3 nucleotide sequence: TGTGCCAGCAGTGCTTTCGGAGGCCGGGCAAATCAGCCCCAGCATTTT. Protein product: CASSAFGGRANQPQHF. V gene TRBV27 combines with J gene TRBJ1-5; no firm D call. Germline loops: CDR1 MNHEY, CDR2 SMNVEV (reference sequence). The length of the CDR3 is 16 residues. With 5 bases removed from V and 4 bases from J, the gap between germline ends came to 18 bases.

The chain combines TRBV7-2 with TRBJ2-5, with a weak D call TRBD2 (6 bases). V was shortened by 5 bases and J by 2 bases, with 12 bases between the two germline ends. CDR3 length: 14 residues. The germline CDR1 and CDR2 sequences are SGHTA and FQGNSA. The DNA of the CDR3 is TGTGCCAGCAGCGTACACGGGGGTCAAGAGACCCAGTACTTC. Encoded protein: CASSVHGGQETQYF. The entire variable domain, with the rest obtained from reference TRBV7-2 and TRBJ2-5, is as follows: GAGVSQSPSNKVTEKGKDVELRCDPISGHTALYWYRQSLGQGLEFLIYFQGNSAPDKSGLPSDRFSAERTGGSVSTLTIQRTQQEDSAVYLCASSVHGGQETQYFGPGTRLLVL.

The chain employs TRBV2 and TRBJ1-1, with D hard to call. The V and J ends lost 4 bases and 1 base respectively, with 7 bases between them. This CDR3 is built from 13 residues. In germline, CDR1 is SNHLY, CDR2 FYNNEI. The CDR3 is CASSGHRNTEAFF. The CDR3 DNA reads as TGTGCCAGCAGTGGACACAGGAACACTGAAGCTTTCTTT.

J is TRBJ2-5 and V is TRBV30, with D possibly TRBD1 on 6 matching bases. Germline V gene data show CDR1 as GTSNPN and CDR2 as SVGIG (reference sequence). With 4 bases removed from V and 6 bases from J, the gap between germline ends came to 15 bases. The CDR3 runs to 13 residues. The CDR3 DNA reads as TGTGCCTGGACGACAGGCGGTTACCAGACCCAGTACTTC. Its translation: CAWTTGGYQTQYF. The whole variable domain, filled in from reference TRBV30 and TRBJ2-5, reads SQTIHQWPATLVQPVGSPLSLECTVEGTSNPNLYWYRQAAGRGLQLLFYSVGIGQISSEVPQNLSASRPQDRQFILSSKKLLLSDSGFYLCAWTTGGYQTQYFGPGTRLLVL.

This rearrangement joins TRBV19 to TRBJ1-2; 10 bases are a match to TRBD1. Germline V gene sequence: CDR1 LNHDA, CDR2 SQIVND (reference sequence). This CDR3 is 16 amino acids long. Germline trimming cut 9 bases from V and 2 bases from J; bases unmatched to any gene: 12. This CDR3 reads CASQGQGGGGNYGYTF. Written as DNA, the CDR3 is TGTGCCAGCCAAGGACAGGGGGGCGGAGGCAACTATGGCTACACCTTC.

The CDR3 DNA reads as TGCAGTGTTTTATCGTCCGAAAAACTGTTTTTT. It encodes CSVLSSEKLFF. This chain connects TRBV20-1 to TRBJ1-4; D is uncertain. The CDR3 is 11 amino acids. V was clipped by 7 bases and J by 8 bases, with 11 bases between them. Germline V CDR1 and CDR2: DFQATT, SNEGSKA (reference sequence).

The chain combines TRBV12-3 or TRBV12-4 with TRBJ2-3, with D possibly being TRBD2 (5 bases). V was shortened by 6 bases and J by 4 bases, with 8 bases between the two germline ends. The CDR3 spans 12 residues. CDR3 in amino acids: CASRWTSDTQYF. DNA of the CDR3: TGTGCCAGCAGGTGGACTTCAGATACGCAGTATTTT.